Below, 3 T cell receptor beta chains from the same sample are listed, as sequenced in a study of T cell responses to AZD1222 COVID-19 vaccine. Clones were sequenced by immunoSEQ multiplex PCR, and TCRdb holds only the in-frame ones, with some missing. The repertoire holds fewer than 100,000 clones, 85% seen once, with about an eighth in the top ten. Material: peripheral blood, obtained on day 0 of AZD1222 vaccination. These receptors came from an adult in good health.

This rearrangement joins TRBV9 to TRBJ2-4; the D gene is possibly TRBD2 (5 bases). Trimming left V 0 bases short and J 9 bases short, with 13 bases between. Per germline, CDR1 SGDLS and CDR2 YYNGEE. The CDR3 spans 14 residues. The CDR3 bases are TGTGCCAGCAGCGTAGTTGACCGGGGAAGCATTCAGTACTTC. Encoded protein: CASSVVDRGSIQYF.

The chain couples TRBV14 to TRBJ1-1; D unclear. Trimming removed 2 bases from V and 4 bases from J, with 11 bases in between. There are 14 residues in the CDR3. Germline-derived CDR1 and CDR2 are SGHDN and FVKESK. The CDR3 loop reads CASSQPPGSTEAFF. The CDR3 DNA sequence: TGTGCCAGCAGCCAACCGCCCGGCTCCACTGAAGCTTTCTTT.

V usage is TRBV6-5 and J usage is TRBJ2-2; possible D gene TRBD2, 6 bases. In germline, CDR1 is MNHEY, CDR2 SVGAGI. The CDR3 has 16 amino acids. Trimming removed 2 bases from V and 5 bases from J, with 15 bases in between. The CDR3 spells CASSYSLALGTGELFF. The DNA for the CDR3 is TGTGCCAGCAGTTACAGTCTAGCGTTGGGGACCGGGGAGCTGTTTTTT.